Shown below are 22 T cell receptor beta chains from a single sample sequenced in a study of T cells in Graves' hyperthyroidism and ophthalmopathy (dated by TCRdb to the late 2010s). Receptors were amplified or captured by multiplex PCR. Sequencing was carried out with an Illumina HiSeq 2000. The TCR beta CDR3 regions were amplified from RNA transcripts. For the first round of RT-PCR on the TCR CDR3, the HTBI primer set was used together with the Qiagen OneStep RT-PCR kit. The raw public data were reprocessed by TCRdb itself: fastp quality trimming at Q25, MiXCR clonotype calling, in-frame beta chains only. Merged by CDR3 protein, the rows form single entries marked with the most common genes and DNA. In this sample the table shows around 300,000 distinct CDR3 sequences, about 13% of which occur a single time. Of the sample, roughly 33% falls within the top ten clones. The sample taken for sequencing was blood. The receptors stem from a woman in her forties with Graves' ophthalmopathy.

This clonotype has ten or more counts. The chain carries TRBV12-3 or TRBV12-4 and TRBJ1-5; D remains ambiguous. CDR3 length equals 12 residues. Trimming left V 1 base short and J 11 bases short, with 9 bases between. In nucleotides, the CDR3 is TGTGCCAGCAGTTTAGGAGGAACAGCCCAGCATTTT. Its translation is CASSLGGTAQHF.

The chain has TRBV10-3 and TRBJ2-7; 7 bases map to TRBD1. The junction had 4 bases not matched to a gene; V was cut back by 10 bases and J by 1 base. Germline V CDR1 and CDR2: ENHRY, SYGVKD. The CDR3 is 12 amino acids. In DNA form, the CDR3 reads TGTGCCACATCGGGACAGTCCTACGAGCAGTACTTC. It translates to CATSGQSYEQYF.

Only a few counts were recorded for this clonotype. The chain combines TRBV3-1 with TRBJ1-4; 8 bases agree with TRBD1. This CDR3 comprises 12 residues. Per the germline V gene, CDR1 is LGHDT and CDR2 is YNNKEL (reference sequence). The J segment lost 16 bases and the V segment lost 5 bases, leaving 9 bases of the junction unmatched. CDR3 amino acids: CASSASQGVRFF. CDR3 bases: TGTGCCAGCAGCGCCTCACAGGGGGTCAGGTTTTTT.

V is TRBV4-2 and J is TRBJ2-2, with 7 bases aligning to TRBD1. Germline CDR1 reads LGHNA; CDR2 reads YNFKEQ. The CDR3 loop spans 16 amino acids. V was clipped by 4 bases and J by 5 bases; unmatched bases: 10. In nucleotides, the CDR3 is TGTGCCAGCAGCCCATTTGACAGGGTCGGAACCGGGGAGCTGTTTTTT. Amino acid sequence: CASSPFDRVGTGELFF.

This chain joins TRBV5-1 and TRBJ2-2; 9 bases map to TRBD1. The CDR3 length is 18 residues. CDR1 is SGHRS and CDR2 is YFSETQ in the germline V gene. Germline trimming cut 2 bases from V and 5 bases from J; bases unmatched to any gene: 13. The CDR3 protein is CASSFERLGQGITGELFF. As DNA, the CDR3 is TGCGCCAGCAGCTTCGAGAGGTTGGGACAGGGAATAACCGGGGAGCTGTTTTTT. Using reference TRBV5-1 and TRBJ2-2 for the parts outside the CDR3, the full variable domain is KAGVTQTPRYLIKTRGQQVTLSCSPISGHRSVSWYQQTPGQGLQFLFEYFSETQRNKGNFPGRFSGRQFSNSRSEMNVSTLELGDSALYLCASSFERLGQGITGELFFGEGSRLTVL.

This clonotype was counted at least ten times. CDR3 sequence (DNA): TGTGCCAGCAGTTTATTGTGGGGGGCGGCCTACGAGCAGTACTTC. It translates to CASSLLWGAAYEQYF. V is TRBV12-3 or TRBV12-4 and J is TRBJ2-7; perhaps D is TRBD1 or TRBD2 (6 bases each). V was clipped by 2 bases and J by 2 bases, with 13 bases between them. This CDR3 is built from 15 residues.

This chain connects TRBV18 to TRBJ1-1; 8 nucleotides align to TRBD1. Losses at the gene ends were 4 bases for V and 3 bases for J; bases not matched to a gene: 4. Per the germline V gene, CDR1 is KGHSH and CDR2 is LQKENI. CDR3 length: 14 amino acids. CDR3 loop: CASSLQTGDTEAFF. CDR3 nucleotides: TGTGCCAGCTCACTCCAGACAGGGGACACTGAAGCTTTCTTT.

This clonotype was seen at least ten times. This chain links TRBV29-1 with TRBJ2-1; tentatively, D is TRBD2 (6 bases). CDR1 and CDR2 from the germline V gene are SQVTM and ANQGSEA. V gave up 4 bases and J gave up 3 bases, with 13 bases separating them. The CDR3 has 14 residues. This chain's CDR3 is CSVGLAGNYNEQFF. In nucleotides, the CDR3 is TGCAGCGTTGGGTTGGCGGGGAACTACAATGAGCAGTTCTTC.

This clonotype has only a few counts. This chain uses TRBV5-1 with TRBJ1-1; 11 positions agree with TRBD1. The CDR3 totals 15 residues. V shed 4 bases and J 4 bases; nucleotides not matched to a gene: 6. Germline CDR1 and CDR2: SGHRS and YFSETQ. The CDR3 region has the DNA TGCGCCAGCAGCCTCGGAGGGACAGGGGGCACTGAAGCTTTCTTT. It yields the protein CASSLGGTGGTEAFF.

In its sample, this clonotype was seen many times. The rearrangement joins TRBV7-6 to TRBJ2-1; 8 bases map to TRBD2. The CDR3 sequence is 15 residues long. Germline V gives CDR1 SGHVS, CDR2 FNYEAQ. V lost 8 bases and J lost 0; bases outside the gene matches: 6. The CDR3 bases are TGTGCCAGCTCAGGCGGGAGGACCTCCTACAATGAGCAGTTCTTC. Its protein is CASSGGRTSYNEQFF.

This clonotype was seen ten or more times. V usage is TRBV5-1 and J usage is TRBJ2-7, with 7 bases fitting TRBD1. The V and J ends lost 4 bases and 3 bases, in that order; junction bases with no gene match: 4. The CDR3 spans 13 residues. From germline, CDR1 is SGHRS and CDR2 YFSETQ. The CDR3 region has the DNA TGCGCCAGCAGCCTACGACAGGGCTACGAGCAGTACTTC. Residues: CASSLRQGYEQYF.

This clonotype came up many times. The CDR3: CASSLSLTENYGYTF. The CDR3 bases are TGTGCCAGCAGCCTCTCCTTGACAGAGAACTATGGCTACACCTTC. This rearrangement joins TRBV7-9 to TRBJ1-2, with TRBD1 as a possible D gene (5 bases). Trimming removed 5 bases at V and 2 bases at J, with 15 bases between. The CDR3 extends over 15 amino acids. The germline V gene has CDR1 SEHNR and CDR2 FQNEAQ (reference sequence).

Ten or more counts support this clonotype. The CDR3 DNA sequence: TGTGCCAGCAGCTACCCAACAGGGTGGGGTTATGGCTACACCTTC. Translating it yields CASSYPTGWGYGYTF. J is TRBJ1-2 and V is TRBV7-9; a weak D match, TRBD1 (6 bases). CDR1 is SEHNR and CDR2 is FQNEAQ in the germline V gene (reference sequence). With 4 bases removed from V and 5 bases from J, the gap between germline ends came to 17 bases. The CDR3 spans 15 residues.

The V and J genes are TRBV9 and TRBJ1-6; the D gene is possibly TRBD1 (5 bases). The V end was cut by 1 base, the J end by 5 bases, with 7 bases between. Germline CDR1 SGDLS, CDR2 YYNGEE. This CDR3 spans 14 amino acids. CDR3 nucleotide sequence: TGTGCCAGCAGCGTAAGAGGGGATAATTCACCCCTCCACTTT. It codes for CASSVRGDNSPLHF.

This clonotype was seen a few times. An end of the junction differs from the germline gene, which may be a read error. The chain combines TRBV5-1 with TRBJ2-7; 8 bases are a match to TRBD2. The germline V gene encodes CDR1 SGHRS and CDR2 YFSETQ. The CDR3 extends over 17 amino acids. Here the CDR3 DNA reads TGCGCCGGCAGCTTGGCCGGCGGGGGGAGACAGACCTACGAGCAGTACTTC. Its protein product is CAGSLAGGGRQTYEQYF.

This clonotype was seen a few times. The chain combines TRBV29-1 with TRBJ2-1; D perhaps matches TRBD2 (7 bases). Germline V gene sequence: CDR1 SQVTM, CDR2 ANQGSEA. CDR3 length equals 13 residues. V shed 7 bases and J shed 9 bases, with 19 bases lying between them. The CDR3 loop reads CSASGGPHSEQFF. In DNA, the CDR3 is TGCAGCGCATCCGGGGGGCCCCACAGTGAGCAGTTCTTC.

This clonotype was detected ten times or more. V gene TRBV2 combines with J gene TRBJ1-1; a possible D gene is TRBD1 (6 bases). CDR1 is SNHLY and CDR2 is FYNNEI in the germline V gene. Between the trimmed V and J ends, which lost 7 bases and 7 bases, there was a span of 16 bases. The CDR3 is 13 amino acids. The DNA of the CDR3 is TGTGCCAGCACCTTAGGGGGGGCTCTTGAAGCTTTCTTT. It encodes CASTLGGALEAFF.

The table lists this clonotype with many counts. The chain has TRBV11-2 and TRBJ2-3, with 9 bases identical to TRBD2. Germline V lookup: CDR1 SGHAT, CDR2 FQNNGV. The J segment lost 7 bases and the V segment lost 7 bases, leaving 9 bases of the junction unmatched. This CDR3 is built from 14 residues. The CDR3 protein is CASTTTSGEHTQYF. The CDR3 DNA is TGTGCCAGCACTACGACTAGCGGAGAACATACGCAGTATTTT. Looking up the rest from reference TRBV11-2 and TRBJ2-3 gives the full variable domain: EAGVAQSPRYKIIEKRQSVAFWCNPISGHATLYWYQQILGQGPKLLIQFQNNGVVDDSQLPKDRFSAERLKGVDSTLKIQPAKLEDSAVYLCASTTTSGEHTQYFGPGTRLTVL.

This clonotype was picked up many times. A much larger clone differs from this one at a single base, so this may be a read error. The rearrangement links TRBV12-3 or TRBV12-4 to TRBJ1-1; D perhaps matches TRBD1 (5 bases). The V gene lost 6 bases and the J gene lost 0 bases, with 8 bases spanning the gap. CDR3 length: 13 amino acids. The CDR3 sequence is CASSPTVNTEAFF. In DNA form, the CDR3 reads TGTGCCAGCAGCCCGACAGTGAACACTGAAGCTTTCTTT.

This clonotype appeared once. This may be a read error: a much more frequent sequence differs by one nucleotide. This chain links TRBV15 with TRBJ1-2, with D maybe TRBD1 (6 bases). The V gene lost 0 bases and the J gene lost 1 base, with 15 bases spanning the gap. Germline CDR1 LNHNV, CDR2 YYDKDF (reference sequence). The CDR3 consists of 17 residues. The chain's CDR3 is CATSRDFWTVLNYGYTF. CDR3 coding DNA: TGTGCCACCAGCAGAGATTTTTGGACAGTACTTAACTATGGCTACACCTTC.

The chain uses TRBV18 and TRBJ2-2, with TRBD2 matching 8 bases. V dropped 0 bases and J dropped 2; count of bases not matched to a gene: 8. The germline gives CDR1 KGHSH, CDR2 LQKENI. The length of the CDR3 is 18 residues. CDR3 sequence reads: CASSPPNHLAGNTGELFF. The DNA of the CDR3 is TGTGCCAGCTCACCACCCAACCACCTAGCGGGCAACACCGGGGAGCTGTTTTTT.

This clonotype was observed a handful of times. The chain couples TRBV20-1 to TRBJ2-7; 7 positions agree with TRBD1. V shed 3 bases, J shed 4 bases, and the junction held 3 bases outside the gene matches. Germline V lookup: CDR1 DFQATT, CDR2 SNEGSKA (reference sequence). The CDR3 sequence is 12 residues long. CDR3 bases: TGCAGTGCTAGGGGGGACAGATACGAGCAGTACTTC. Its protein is CSARGDRYEQYF.